The 10 T cell receptor beta chains below all came from one sample that was sequenced in a study of blood T cell repertoires in COVID-19. Using immunoSEQ multiplex PCR, the repertoire was profiled, and TCRdb retains in-frame clones only, with some absent. The data hold roughly 260,000 clones, with about nine tenths observed a single time. The material sequenced was peripheral blood. These receptors originate from a woman aged 45-59 years who had recovered from COVID-19.

This clone was seen a single time. This rearrangement joins TRBV7-2 to TRBJ2-7; perhaps TRBD1 as D (6 bases). The CDR3 runs 13 residues. From germline, CDR1 is SGHTA and CDR2 FQGNSA. Trimming took off 0 bases at V and 4 bases at J, with 7 bases between the two ends. The CDR3 region is CASSLAGQYEQYF. CDR3 in DNA: TGTGCCAGCAGCTTAGCCGGACAGTACGAGCAGTACTTC.

This chain links TRBV30 with TRBJ2-3, with unresolved D. V was clipped by 0 bases and J by 2 bases, with 6 bases between them. The CDR3 totals 13 residues. CDR1 is GTSNPN, CDR2 SVGIG, per germline (reference sequence). CDR3 in amino acids: CAWSVLTTDTQYF. The CDR3 DNA reads TGTGCCTGGAGTGTACTCACCACAGATACGCAGTATTTT. The entire variable domain, with the rest obtained from reference TRBV30 and TRBJ2-3, is as follows: SQTIHQWPATLVQPVGSPLSLECTVEGTSNPNLYWYRQAAGRGLQLLFYSVGIGQISSEVPQNLSASRPQDRQFILSSKKLLLSDSGFYLCAWSVLTTDTQYFGPGTRLTVL.

The V call is TRBV3-1 (or the pseudogene TRBV3-2), the J call TRBJ1-1; TRBD1 matches at 10 bases. V was clipped by 6 bases and J by 6 bases; unmatched bases: 7. This CDR3 has 14 residues. Germline V gene data show CDR1 as LGHDT and CDR2 as YNNKEL (reference sequence). The CDR3 nucleotides are TGTGCCAGCAGTCGACAGGGGGCGTCCTCTGAAGCTTTCTTT. Translated, it gives CASSRQGASSEAFF.

This chain connects TRBV7-2 to TRBJ2-7, with TRBD1 matching 10 bases. V gave up 1 base and J gave up 2 bases; unmatched junction bases: 5. From germline, CDR1 is SGHTA and CDR2 FQGNSA. The CDR3 is 16 amino acids. The CDR3, as DNA: TGTGCCAGCAGCTTAGGAAAGGACAGGGGGACCTACGAGCAGTACTTC. It specifies CASSLGKDRGTYEQYF.

This chain uses TRBV7-2 with TRBJ2-3; a possible D gene is TRBD2 (6 bases). Trimming left V 3 bases short and J 0 bases short, with 10 bases between. Germline loops: CDR1 SGHTA, CDR2 FQGNSA. CDR3 length: 15 amino acids. CDR3 bases: TGTGCCAGCAGCTTCGGCGGGACTAGCACAGATACGCAGTATTTT. This encodes CASSFGGTSTDTQYF. The complete variable domain, with remaining parts taken from reference TRBV7-2 and TRBJ2-3, reads GAGVSQSPSNKVTEKGKDVELRCDPISGHTALYWYRQSLGQGLEFLIYFQGNSAPDKSGLPSDRFSAERTGGSVSTLTIQRTQQEDSAVYLCASSFGGTSTDTQYFGPGTRLTVL.

The gene calls are TRBV30 and TRBJ2-2, with 8 bases that match TRBD2. This CDR3 spans 18 amino acids. V was pared by 3 bases and J by 7 bases, with 19 bases of the junction left unmatched. Per the germline V gene, CDR1 is GTSNPN and CDR2 is SVGIG (reference sequence). The CDR3 bases are TGTGCCTGGAGGGGATCCACTTTTAGCGGGGTTCGCGGCGGGGAGCTGTTTTTT. Translation: CAWRGSTFSGVRGGELFF.

The J gene is TRBJ1-2, the V gene TRBV30, with D maybe TRBD1 (6 bases). Germline CDR1 GTSNPN, CDR2 SVGIG (reference sequence). The V end lost 0 bases, the J end lost 1 base, and 18 bases lay between the germline ends. This CDR3 has 17 amino acids. CDR3 amino acids: CAWSVWTEQGFNYGYTF. The CDR3 bases are TGTGCCTGGAGTGTGTGGACAGAACAAGGATTTAACTATGGCTACACCTTC. The full variable domain, with the rest looked up from reference TRBV30 and TRBJ1-2, is SQTIHQWPATLVQPVGSPLSLECTVEGTSNPNLYWYRQAAGRGLQLLFYSVGIGQISSEVPQNLSASRPQDRQFILSSKKLLLSDSGFYLCAWSVWTEQGFNYGYTFGSGTRLTVV.

The rearrangement uses TRBV7-9 and TRBJ2-7; D is possibly TRBD2 (6 bases). The germline V and J ends were trimmed by 5 bases and 0 bases, with 20 bases remaining between them. The CDR3 has 17 residues. CDR1 is SEHNR and CDR2 is FQNEAQ in the germline V gene (reference sequence). The CDR3 loop is CASSADLRGPVSYEQYF. CDR3 sequence (DNA): TGTGCCAGCAGCGCTGACTTGCGGGGTCCAGTCTCCTACGAGCAGTACTTC.

This chain joins TRBV25-1 and TRBJ2-5; a weak D match, TRBD1 (6 bases). Trimming took 6 bases from V and 5 from J, leaving 13 bases between them. Germline V lookup: CDR1 MGHDK, CDR2 SYGVNS. The CDR3 runs to 13 residues. This chain's CDR3 is CASSLTGKETQYF. For the CDR3, the DNA is TGTGCCAGCAGCCTAACAGGGAAGGAGACCCAGTACTTC.

The chain links TRBV6-5 to TRBJ1-5; 8 nucleotides line up with TRBD1. This CDR3 has 14 residues. CDR1 is MNHEY and CDR2 is SVGAGI in the germline V gene. V shed 6 bases and J 7 bases; nucleotides not matched to a gene: 8. CDR3 coding DNA: TGTGCCAGCAGAGCGCAGGGGGCGCGGCAGCCCCAGCATTTT. Protein: CASRAQGARQPQHF.